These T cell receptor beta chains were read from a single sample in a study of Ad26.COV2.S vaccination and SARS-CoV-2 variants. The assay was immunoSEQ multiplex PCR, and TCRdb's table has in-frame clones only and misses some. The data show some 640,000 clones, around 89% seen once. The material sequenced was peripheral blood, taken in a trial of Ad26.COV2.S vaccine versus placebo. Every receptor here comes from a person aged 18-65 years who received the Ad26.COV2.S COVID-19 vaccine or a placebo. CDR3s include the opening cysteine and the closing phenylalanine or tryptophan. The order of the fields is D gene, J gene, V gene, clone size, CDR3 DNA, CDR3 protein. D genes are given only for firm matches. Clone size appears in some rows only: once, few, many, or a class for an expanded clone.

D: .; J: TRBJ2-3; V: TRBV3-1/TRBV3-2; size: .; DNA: TGTGCCAGCAGCCTTGGGGGGCTACACACAGATACGCAGTATTTT; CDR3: CASSLGGLHTDTQYF
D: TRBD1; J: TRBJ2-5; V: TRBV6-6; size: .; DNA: TGTGCCAGCAGCGGACAGGGCCAAGAGACCCAGTACTTC; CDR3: CASSGQGQETQYF
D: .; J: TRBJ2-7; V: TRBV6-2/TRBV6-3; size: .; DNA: TGTGCCAGCAGTACATGGACCGCGGAGTCACACGAGCAGTACTTC; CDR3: CASSTWTAESHEQYF
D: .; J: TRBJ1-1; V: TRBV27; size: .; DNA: TGTGCCACTCGATTCAGGGGAAAGACTGAAGCTTTCTTT; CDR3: CATRFRGKTEAFF
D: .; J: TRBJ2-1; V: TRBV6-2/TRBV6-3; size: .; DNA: TGTGCCAGCAGTCAGACGATGTTGCAGTTCTTC; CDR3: CASSQTMLQFF
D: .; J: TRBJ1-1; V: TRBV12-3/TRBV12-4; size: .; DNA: TGTGCCAGCAGTAAGGGGATGAACACTGAAGCTTTCTTT; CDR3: CASSKGMNTEAFF
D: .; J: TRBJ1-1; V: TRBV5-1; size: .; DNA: TGCGCCAGCAGCTTGAGGGGCGACACTGAAGCTTTCTTT; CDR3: CASSLRGDTEAFF
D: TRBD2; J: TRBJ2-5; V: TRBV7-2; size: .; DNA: TGTGCCAGCAGCTTCGGCCTAGCGGGAGGTTTAGAGACCCAGTACTTC; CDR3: CASSFGLAGGLETQYF
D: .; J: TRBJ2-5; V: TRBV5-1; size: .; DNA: TGCGCCAGCAGCTTGGACCCGGGAGTCTTAGAGACCCAGTACTTC; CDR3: CASSLDPGVLETQYF
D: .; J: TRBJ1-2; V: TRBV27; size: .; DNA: TGTGCCAGCAGTTTGTACAGGGACTATGGCTACACCTTC; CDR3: CASSLYRDYGYTF
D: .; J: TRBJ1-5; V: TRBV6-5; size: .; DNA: TGTGCCAGCAGACCAGATCCCAATCAGCCCCAGCATTTT; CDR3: CASRPDPNQPQHF
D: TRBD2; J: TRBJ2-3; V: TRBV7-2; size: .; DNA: TGTGCCAGCAGGCGGGAGAACACAGATACGCAGTATTTT; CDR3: CASRRENTDTQYF
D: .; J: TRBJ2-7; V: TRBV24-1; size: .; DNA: TGTGCCACCAGTGATACCCGGTCCGGGGACGAGCAGTACTTC; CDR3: CATSDTRSGDEQYF
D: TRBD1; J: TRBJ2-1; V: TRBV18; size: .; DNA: TGTGCCAGCTCACCCGACAGGGCTGGGGGTAATGAGCAGTTCTTC; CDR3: CASSPDRAGGNEQFF
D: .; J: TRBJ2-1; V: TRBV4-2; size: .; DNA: TGTGCCAGCAGCCAAGACAGCGGCTCTTACAATGAGCAGTTCTTC; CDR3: CASSQDSGSYNEQFF
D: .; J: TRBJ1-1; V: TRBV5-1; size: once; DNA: TGCGCCAGCAGCTTGCGGGGACCTCTGGCTGGGGGCACTGAAGCTTTCTTT; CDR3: CASSLRGPLAGGTEAFF
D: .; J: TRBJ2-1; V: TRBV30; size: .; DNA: TGTGCCTGGAGTGTTAGGGGAAGGGGTGAGCAGTTCTTC; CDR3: CAWSVRGRGEQFF
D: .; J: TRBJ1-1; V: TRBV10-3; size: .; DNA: TGTGCCATCAGTAAACGTATGACAGGGAACACTGAAGCTTTCTTT; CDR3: CAISKRMTGNTEAFF
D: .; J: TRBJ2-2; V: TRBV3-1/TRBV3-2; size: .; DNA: TGTGCCAGCCTCGGGAGAGGCCCGCCTCACGCCGGGGAGCTGTTTTTT; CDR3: CASLGRGPPHAGELFF
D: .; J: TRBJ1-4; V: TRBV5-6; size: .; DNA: TGTGCCAGCAGCTTGGGGCTTGACGGCGAAAAACTGTTTTTT; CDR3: CASSLGLDGEKLFF
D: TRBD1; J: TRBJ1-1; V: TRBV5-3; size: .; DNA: TGTGCCAGAAGCTTGAGGGACAGGTTCTTCGTGAACACTGAAGCTTTCTTT; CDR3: CARSLRDRFFVNTEAFF
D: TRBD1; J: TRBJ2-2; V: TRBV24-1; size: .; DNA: TGTGCCACCAGTGGGGACAGGGGAAGGGGCGGACCCGGGGAGCTGTTTTTT; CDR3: CATSGDRGRGGPGELFF
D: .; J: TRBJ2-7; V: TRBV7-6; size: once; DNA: TGTGCCAGCAGCTTGCCGGGACTGGGCCACGAGCAGTACTTC; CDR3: CASSLPGLGHEQYF
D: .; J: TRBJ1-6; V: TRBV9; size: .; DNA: TGTGCCAGCAGCGTAGGCCTTCTAAATTCACCCCTCCACTTT; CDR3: CASSVGLLNSPLHF
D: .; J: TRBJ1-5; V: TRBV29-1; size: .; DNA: TGCAGCGTTGAAACCTCCTCTCCGGGAGAGCCCCAGCATTTT; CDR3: CSVETSSPGEPQHF
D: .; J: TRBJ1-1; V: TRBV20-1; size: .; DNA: TGCAGTGCCCGAGTGAACACTGAAGCTTTCTTT; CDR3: CSARVNTEAFF
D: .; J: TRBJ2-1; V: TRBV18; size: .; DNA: TGTGCCAGCTCACCAACAGGCAAGAATGAGCAGTTCTTC; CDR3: CASSPTGKNEQFF
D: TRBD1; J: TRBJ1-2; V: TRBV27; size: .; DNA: TGTGCCAGCAGTTCCGGGACAGGGGGTTGGGATGGCTACACCTTC; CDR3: CASSSGTGGWDGYTF
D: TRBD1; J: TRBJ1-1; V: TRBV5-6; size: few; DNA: TGTGCCAGCAGCTTTCGGCAGGGGGCGCTCCCTGAAGCTTTCTTT; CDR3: CASSFRQGALPEAFF
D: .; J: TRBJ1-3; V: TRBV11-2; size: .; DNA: TGTGCCAGCAGCAGGGAGTCCGCTGGAAACACCATATATTTT; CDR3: CASSRESAGNTIYF
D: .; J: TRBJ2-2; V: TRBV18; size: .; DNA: TGTGCCAGCTCACCACCGGGACCCCACACCGGGGAGCTGTTTTTT; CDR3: CASSPPGPHTGELFF
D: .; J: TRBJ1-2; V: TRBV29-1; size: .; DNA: TGCAGCGTTGACGGGACACCCGCTAACTATGGCTACACCTTC; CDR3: CSVDGTPANYGYTF
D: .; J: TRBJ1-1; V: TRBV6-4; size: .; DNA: TGTGCCAGCAAGAGGGAGGAGGACACTGAAGCTTTCTTT; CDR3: CASKREEDTEAFF
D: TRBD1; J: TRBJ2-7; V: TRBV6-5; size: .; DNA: TGTGCCAGCAGTTACGGGACAGTCTACGAGCAGTACTTC; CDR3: CASSYGTVYEQYF
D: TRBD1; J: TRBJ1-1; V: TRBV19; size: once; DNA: TGTGCCAGTAGTAACAGGGGGGACACTGAAGCTTTCTTT; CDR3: CASSNRGDTEAFF
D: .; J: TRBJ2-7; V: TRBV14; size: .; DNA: TGTGCCAGCAGCCAAGGGGATGGGAGTGGCGACGAGCAGTACTTC; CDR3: CASSQGDGSGDEQYF
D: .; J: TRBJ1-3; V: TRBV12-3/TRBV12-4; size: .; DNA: TGTGCCAGCAGTTTACGTCGGTCGGACACCATATATTTT; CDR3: CASSLRRSDTIYF
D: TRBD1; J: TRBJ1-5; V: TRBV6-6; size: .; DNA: TGTGCCAGCAGTATACGGACAGGCTCTCCGAGTCAGCCCCAGCATTTT; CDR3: CASSIRTGSPSQPQHF
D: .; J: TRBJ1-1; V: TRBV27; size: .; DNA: TGTGCCAGCAGTTTCGGGGGCGCAGGCACTGAAGCTTTCTTT; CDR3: CASSFGGAGTEAFF
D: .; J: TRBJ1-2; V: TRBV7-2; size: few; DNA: TGTGCCAGCAGCCCAGACGGGATGAACTATGGCTACACCTTC; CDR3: CASSPDGMNYGYTF
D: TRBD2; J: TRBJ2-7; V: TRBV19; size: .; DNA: TGTGCCAGTACCCTCGGGGGGGGCCTCGGATACGAGCAGTACTTC; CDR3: CASTLGGGLGYEQYF
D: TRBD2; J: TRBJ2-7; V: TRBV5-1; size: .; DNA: TGCGCCAGCAGCCCCGGGACTAGCGGGAGGGCCTGGGAGCAGTACTTC; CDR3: CASSPGTSGRAWEQYF
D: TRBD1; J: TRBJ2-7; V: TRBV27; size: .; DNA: TGTGCCAGCAGGCCCGCCGGGACAGACACCTACGAGCAGTACTTC; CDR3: CASRPAGTDTYEQYF